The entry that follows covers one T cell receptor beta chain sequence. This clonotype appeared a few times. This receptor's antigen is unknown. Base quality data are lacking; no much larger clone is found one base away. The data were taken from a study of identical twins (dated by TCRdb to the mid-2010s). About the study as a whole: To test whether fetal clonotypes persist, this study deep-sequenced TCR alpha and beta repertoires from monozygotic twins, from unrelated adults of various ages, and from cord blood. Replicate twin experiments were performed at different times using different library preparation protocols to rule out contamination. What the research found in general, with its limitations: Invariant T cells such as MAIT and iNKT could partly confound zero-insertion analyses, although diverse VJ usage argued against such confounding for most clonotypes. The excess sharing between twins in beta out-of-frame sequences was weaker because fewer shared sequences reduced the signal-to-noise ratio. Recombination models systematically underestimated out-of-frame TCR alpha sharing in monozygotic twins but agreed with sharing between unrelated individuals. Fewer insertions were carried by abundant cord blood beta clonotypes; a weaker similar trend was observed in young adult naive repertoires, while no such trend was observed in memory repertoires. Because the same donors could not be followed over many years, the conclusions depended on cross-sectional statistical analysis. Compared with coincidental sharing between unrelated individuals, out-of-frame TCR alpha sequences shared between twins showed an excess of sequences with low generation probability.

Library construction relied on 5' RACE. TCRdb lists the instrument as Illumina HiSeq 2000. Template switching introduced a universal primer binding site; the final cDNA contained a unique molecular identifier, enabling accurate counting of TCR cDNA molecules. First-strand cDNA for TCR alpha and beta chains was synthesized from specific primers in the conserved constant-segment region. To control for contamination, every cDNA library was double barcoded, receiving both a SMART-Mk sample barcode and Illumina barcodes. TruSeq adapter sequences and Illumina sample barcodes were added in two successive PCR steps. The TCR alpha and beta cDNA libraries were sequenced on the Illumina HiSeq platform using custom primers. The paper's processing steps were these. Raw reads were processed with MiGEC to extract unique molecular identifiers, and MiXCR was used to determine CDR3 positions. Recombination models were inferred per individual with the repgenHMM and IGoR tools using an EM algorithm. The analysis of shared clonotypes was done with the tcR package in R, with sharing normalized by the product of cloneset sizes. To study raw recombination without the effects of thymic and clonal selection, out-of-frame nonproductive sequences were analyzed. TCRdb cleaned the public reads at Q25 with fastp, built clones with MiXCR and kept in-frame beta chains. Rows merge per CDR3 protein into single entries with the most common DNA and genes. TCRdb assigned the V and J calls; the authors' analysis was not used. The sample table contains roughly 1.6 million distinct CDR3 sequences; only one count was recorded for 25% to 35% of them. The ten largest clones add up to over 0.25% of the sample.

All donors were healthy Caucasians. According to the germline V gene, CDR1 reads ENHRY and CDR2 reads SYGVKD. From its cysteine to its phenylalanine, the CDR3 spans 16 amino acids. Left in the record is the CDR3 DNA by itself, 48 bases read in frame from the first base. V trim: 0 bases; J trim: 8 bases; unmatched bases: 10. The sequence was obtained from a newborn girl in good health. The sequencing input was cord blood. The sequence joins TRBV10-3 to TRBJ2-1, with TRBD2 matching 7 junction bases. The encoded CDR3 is CAISESGLAAGDEQFF. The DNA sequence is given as TGTGCCATCAGTGAGTCGGGGCTAGCGGCGGGGGATGAGCAGTTCTTC.